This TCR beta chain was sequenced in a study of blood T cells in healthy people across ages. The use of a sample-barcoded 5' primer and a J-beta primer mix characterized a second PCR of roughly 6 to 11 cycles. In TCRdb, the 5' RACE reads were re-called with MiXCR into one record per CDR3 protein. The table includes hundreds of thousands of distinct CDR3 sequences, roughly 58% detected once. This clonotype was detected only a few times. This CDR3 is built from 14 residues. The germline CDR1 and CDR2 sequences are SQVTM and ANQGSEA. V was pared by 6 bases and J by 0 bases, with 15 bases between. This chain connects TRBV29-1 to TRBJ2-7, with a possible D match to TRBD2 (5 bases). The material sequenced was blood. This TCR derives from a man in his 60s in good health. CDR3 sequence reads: CSVKRGISSYEQYF. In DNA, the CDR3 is TGCAGCGTGAAACGGGGTATCAGCTCCTACGAGCAGTACTTC.